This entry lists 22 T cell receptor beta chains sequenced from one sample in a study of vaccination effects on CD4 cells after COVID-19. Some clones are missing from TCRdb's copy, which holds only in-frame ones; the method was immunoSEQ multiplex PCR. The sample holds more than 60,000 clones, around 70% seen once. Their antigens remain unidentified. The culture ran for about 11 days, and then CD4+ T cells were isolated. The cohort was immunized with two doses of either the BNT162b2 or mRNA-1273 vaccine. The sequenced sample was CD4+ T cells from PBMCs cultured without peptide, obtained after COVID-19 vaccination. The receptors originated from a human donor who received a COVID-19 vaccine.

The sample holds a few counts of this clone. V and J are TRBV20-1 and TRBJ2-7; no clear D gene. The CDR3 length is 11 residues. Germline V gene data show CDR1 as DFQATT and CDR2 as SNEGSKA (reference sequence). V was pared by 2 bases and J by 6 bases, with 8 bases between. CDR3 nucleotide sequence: TGCAGTGCTAGATCGGGTGCCGAGCAGTACGTC. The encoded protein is CSARSGAEQYV.

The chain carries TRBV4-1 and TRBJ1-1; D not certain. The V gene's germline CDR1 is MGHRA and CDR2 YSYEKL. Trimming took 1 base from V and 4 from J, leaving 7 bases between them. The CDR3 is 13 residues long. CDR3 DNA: TGCGCCAGCAGCCAAGCCAGCTCCACTGAAGCTTTCTTT. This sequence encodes CASSQASSTEAFF.

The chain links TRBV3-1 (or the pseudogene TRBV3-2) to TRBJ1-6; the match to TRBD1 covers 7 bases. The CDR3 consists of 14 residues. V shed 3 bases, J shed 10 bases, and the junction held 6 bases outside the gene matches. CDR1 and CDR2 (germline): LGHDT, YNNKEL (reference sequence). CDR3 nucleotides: TGTGCCAGCAGCCAGACAGGGCTTTGGTCACCCCTCCACTTT. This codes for CASSQTGLWSPLHF.

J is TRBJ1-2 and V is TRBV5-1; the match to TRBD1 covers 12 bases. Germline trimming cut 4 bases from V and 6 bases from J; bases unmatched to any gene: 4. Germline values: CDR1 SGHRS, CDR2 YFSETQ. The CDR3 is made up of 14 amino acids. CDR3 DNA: TGCGCCAGCAGCAGGAGGGACAGGGGGCATGGCTACACCTTC. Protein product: CASSRRDRGHGYTF.

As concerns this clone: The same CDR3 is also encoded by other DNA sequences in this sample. This chain's CDR3 is CASRAGETEAFF. CDR3 nucleotide sequence: TGTGCCAGCAGAGCAGGGGAGACTGAAGCTTTCTTT. The chain joins TRBV6-5 to TRBJ1-1, with a possible D match to TRBD1 (6 bases). This CDR3 is 12 amino acids long. V was trimmed by 6 bases and J by 5 bases, leaving 10 bases between them. Germline V gives CDR1 MNHEY, CDR2 SVGAGI.

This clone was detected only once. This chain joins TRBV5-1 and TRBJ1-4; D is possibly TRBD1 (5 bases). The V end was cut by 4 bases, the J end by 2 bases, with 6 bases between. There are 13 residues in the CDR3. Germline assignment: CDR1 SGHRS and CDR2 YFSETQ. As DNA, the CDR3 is TGCGCCAGCAGCCGGGACACTAATGAAAAACTGTTTTTT. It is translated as CASSRDTNEKLFF.

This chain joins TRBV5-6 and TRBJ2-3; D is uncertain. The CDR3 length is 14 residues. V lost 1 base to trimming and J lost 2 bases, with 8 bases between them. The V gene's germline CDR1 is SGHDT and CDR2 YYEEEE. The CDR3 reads CASSLITTTDTQYF. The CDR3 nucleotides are TGTGCCAGCAGCTTGATAACTACCACAGATACGCAGTATTTT.

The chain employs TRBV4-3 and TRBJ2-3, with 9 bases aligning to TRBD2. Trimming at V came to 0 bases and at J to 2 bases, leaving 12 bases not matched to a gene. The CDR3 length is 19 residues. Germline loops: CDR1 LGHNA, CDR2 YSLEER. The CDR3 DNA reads TGCGCCAGCAGCCAAGAGTATACGGTTAGCGGGGGACCCACAGATACGCAGTATTTT. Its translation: CASSQEYTVSGGPTDTQYF.

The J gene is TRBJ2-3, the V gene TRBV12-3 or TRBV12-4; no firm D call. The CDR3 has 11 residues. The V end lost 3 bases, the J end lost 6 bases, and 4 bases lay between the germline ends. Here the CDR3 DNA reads TGTGCCAGCAGTTTCCAGGATACGCAGTATTTT. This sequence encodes CASSFQDTQYF.

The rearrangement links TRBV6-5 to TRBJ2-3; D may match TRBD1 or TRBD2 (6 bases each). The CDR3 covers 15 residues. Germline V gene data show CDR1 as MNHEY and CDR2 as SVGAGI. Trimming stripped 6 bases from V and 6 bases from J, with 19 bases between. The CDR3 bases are TGTGCCAGCAGACCCGGGGGCCCCCCCCGGGATACGCAGTATTTT. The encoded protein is CASRPGGPPRDTQYF.

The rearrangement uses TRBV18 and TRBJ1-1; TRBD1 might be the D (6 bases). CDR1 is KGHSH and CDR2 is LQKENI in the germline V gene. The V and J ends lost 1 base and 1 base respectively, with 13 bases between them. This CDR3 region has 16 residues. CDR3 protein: CASSPQGGKKNTEAFF. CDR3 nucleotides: TGTGCCAGCTCACCACAGGGGGGGAAGAAGAACACTGAAGCTTTCTTT.

This CDR3 is CASSLDGGDYGYTF. CDR3 bases: TGCGCCAGCAGCTTGGACGGGGGCGACTATGGCTACACCTTC. The chain links TRBV5-1 to TRBJ1-2, with D possibly TRBD1 on 6 matching bases. The germline V and J ends were trimmed by 0 bases and 3 bases, with 9 bases remaining between them. Per the germline V gene, CDR1 is SGHRS and CDR2 is YFSETQ. This CDR3 comprises 14 residues.

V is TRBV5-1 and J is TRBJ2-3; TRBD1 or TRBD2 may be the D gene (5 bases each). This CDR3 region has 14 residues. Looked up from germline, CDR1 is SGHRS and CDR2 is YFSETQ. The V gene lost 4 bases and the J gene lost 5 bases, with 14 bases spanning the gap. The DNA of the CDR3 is TGCGCCAGCAGCCCCCGGGACCAGCAAGATACGCAGTATTTT. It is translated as CASSPRDQQDTQYF.

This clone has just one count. CDR3 nucleotides: TGTGCCAGCAGCTCCGCAGGGGGGGCGCCCGGGGAGCTGTTTTTT. Translation gives CASSSAGGAPGELFF. The chain uses TRBV7-2 and TRBJ2-2, with D possibly called TRBD1 or TRBD2 (7 bases each). The V gene lost 4 bases and the J gene lost 6 bases, with 15 bases spanning the gap. The CDR3 has 15 amino acids. The germline CDR1 and CDR2 sequences are SGHTA and FQGNSA.

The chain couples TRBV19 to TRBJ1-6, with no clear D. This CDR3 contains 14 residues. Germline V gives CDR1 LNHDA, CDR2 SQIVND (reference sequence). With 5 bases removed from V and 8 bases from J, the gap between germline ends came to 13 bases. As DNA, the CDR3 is TGTGCCAGTAGTGTTTCGTCAGGAGATTCACCCCTCCACTTT. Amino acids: CASSVSSGDSPLHF. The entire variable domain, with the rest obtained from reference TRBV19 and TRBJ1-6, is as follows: DGGITQSPKYLFRKEGQNVTLSCEQNLNHDAMYWYRQDPGQGLRLIYYSQIVNDFQKGDIAEGYSVSREKKESFPLTVTSAQKNPTAFYLCASSVSSGDSPLHFGNGTRLTVT.

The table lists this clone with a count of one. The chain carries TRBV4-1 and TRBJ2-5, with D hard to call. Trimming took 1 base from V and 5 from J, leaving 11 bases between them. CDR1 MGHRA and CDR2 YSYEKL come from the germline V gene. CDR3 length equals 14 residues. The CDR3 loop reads CASSQAAPRETQYF. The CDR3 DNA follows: TGCGCCAGCAGCCAAGCCGCGCCCCGGGAGACCCAGTACTTC.

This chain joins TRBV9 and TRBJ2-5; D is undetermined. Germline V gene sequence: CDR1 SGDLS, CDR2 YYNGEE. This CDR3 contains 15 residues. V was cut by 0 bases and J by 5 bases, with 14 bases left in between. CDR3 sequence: CASSVGPLRSETQYF. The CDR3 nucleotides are TGTGCCAGCAGCGTAGGGCCTCTTCGGTCCGAGACCCAGTACTTC.

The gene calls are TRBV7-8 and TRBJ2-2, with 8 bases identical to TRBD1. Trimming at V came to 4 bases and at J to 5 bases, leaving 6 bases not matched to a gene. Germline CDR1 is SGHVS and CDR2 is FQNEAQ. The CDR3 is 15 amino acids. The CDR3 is CASSYLDRETGELFF. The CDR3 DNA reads TGTGCCAGCAGCTACCTGGACAGGGAAACCGGGGAGCTGTTTTTT.

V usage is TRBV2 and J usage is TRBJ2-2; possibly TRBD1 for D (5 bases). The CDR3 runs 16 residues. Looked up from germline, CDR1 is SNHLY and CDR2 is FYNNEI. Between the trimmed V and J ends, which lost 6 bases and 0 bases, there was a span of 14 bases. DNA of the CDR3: TGTGCCAGCAGGGAGACAGACACACCGAACACCGGGGAGCTGTTTTTT. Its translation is CASRETDTPNTGELFF.

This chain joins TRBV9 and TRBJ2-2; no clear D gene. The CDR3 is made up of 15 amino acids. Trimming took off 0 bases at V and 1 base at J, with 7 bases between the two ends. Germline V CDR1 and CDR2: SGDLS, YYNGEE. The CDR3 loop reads CASSVGTVNTGELFF. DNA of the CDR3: TGTGCCAGCAGCGTAGGGACGGTGAACACCGGGGAGCTGTTTTTT.

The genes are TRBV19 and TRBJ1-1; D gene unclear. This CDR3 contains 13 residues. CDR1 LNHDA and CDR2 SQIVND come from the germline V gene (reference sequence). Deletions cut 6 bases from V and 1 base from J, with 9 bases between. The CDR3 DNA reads TGTGCCAGTAGCTATGCGGCGAACACTGAAGCTTTCTTT. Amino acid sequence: CASSYAANTEAFF.

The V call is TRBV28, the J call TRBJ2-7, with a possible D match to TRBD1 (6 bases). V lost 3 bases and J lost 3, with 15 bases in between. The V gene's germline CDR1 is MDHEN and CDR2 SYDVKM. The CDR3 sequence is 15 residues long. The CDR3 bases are TGTGCCAGCAGTTTGGAGAGGGGGAATGACTACGAGCAGTACGTC. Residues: CASSLERGNDYEQYV.